Detailed here is one T cell receptor (beta chain). Its antigen is not yet known. No qualities accompany the bases; no much larger clone lies one base away. The data originate from a study of shared clonotypes between healthy human individuals (dated by TCRdb to 2019 to 2021). General notes on the study: The cohort comprised two women and a few men aged 18 to 49 years. Different laboratories and diverse techniques were used to prepare libraries and sequence TCR repertoires, to increase sequencing depth and limit assay-specific biases. For each donor, CD4 naive and CD4 memory were each given three plates, CD8 naive was given two plates, and CD8 memory was given one plate. Per donor, leukapheresis produced somewhere between about 0.85 and 8.9 billion PBMCs. To estimate repertoire size and how much clonotypes are shared between individuals, the study performed deep sequencing of blood TCR repertoires from about five healthy adults. Summary of the overall study and its limitations: Because the study included a small number of donors, the genetic and exposure-history diversity represented was limited. Compared with non-shared clonotypes, clonotypes shared by all four sorted-subset donors had higher generation probabilities. Incomplete sequencing was indicated by rarefaction of sorted-subset datasets, despite the large sequencing depth. Naive subsets generally had larger estimated clonotype richness than memory subsets did. Based on pairwise subsampling, the degree of clonotype sharing among donors was expected to be affected by sequencing depth. Only blood was sampled, and tissue TCR repertoires likely differ from those in blood. When four donors were compared, the shared fraction of clonotypes was about 5.4% for naive CD4, approximately 3.5% for naive CD8, 2% to 2.5% for memory CD4, and 0.4% for memory CD8.

Healthy HIV-negative adults with no recently reported acute infections or vaccinations were included as donors. Every donor was a Caucasian adult living in Nashville, Tennessee, USA. CD4+ T cells were enriched by magnetic negative selection, after which naive cells were positively selected on CD45RA and the negative fraction was taken as the memory subset. After blood collection by leukapheresis, PBMCs were isolated using Ficoll-Histopaque density gradient centrifugation and then cryopreserved in the vapor phase of liquid nitrogen. Analytical flow cytometry was used to check the purity and quantity of every magnetically sorted T cell population. From each sorted fraction, genomic DNA was isolated and quantified by UV absorbance on a Nanodrop 2000c. TCR CDR3 regions were amplified from genomic DNA by multiplex PCR using the deep immunoSEQ assay. Extracted genomic DNA from each cell subset was spread evenly across all wells of several immunoSEQ 96-well plates, with each plate serving as a replicate. For sorted subsets, about 200 ng genomic DNA, equal to tens of thousands of T cell genomes, was loaded into each replicate PCR. Purified libraries were measured with a Qubit 3.0 fluorometer, size-checked on a Bioanalyzer 2100, and measured again with the KAPA Library Quantification kit. Each immunoSEQ 96-well plate was sequenced on its own single-read 150-cycle Illumina NextSeq 550 flow cell. The study's processing was this. Because the immunoSEQ output included only junctional sequences and no quality scores, the filtering could not be the same as the filtering used for full-length reads. Sequences were annotated with PyIR, a Python wrapper for IgBLAST v1.9, using IMGT germline references to assign V/J genes and CDR3. Reads with weak V/J assignments (E-value above 1e-6), missing CDR3, stop codons, out-of-frame junctions, or ambiguous translated residues were removed. V3J clonotypes were defined by identical inferred V gene, J gene, and CDR3 amino acid sequence. To compute the percentage overlap between repertoires, the number of shared unique clonotypes was divided by the size of the smaller repertoire. Repertoire richness was assessed with RTK rarefaction, the Chao1 estimator, and Recon v2.1 estimates of unobserved clonotypes. Generation probabilities were computed with OLGA for all TCRbeta clonotypes obtained by the gDNA method from several donors. As stored in TCRdb, this immuneACCESS dataset retains in-frame rearrangements with V and J assigned. A fraction of the clones does not appear; measured against another copy, unresolved V genes explain less than half of the discrepancy, and the remainder lacks a known reason. The DNA was the basis for D and trimming; V, J and clone size are from that table. Here the sample has a few million clones; 85% to 95% occur a single time. About 0.39% of the sample rests with the top ten.

V drops 2 bases and J drops 3 bases, leaving 21 bases in between. The germline V gene sets CDR1 to SGHRS and CDR2 to YFSETQ. Including cysteine and phenylalanine, the CDR3 has 17 amino acids. Only CDR3 DNA remains: 51 bases, in frame from the first base. This sequence was found in a man aged 18 to 30 in good health. Some clones in this sample may be carry-over from other donors' samples. Recombination linked TRBV5-1 to TRBJ2-7; the best D guess is TRBD2, with 5 bases matching. The sample taken for sequencing was naive CD4+ T cells from PBMCs. In light of the paper, this sample's cell subset or site label describes: CD45RA+ positively selected. CDR3 protein: CASSFGLTTRSDYEQYF. The sequenced DNA: TGCGCCAGCAGCTTTGGTCTGACTACCCGTTCTGACTACGAGCAGTACTTC.